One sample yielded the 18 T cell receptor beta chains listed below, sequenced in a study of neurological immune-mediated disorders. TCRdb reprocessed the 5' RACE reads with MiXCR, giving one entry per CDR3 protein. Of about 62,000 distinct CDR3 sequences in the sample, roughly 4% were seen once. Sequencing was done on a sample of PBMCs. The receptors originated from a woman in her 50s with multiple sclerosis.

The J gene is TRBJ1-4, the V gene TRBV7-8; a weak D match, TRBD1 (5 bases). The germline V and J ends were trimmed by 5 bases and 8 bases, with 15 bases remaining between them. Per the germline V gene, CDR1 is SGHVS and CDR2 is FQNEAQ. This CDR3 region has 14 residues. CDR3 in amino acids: CASSPGTAPEKLFF. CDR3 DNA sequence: TGTGCCAGCAGCCCTGGGACGGCCCCGGAAAAACTGTTTTTT.

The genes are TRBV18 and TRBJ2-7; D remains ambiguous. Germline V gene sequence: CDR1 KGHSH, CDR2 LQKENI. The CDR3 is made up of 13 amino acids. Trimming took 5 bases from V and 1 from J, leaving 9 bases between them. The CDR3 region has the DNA TGTGCCAGCTCAAAAGCTGGGTCCTACGAGCAGTACGTC. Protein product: CASSKAGSYEQYV.

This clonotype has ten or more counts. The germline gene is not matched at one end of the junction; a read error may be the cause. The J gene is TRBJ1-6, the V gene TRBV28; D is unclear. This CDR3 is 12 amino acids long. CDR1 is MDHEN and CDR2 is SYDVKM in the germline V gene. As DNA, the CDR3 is TGTGCCAGCAGTTTAAGAGAATCACCCCTCAACTTT. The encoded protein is CASSLRESPLNF.

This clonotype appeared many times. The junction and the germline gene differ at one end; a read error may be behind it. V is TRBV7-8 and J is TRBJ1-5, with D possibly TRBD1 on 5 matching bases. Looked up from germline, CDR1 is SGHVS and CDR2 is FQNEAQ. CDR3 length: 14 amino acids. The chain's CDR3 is CASRLGASNQPQHF. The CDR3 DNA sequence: TGTGCCAGCAGGTTAGGGGCGAGCAATCAGCCCCAGCATTTT. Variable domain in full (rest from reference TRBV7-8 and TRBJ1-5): GAGVSQSPRYKVAKRGQDVALRCDPISGHVSLFWYQQALGQGPEFLTYFQNEAQLDKSGLPSDRFFAERPEGSVSTLKIQRTQQEDSAVYLCASRLGASNQPQHFGDGTRLSIL.

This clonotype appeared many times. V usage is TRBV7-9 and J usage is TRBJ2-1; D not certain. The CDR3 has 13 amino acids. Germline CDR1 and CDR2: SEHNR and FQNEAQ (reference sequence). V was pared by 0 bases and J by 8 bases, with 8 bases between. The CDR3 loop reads CASSLAKGYEQFF. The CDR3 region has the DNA TGTGCCAGCAGCTTAGCGAAGGGCTATGAGCAGTTCTTC.

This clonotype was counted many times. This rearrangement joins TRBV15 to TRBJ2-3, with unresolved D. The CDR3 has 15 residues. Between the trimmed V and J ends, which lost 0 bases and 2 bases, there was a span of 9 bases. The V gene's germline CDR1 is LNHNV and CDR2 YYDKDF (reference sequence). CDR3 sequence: CATSREYGATDTQYF. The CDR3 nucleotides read TGTGCCACCAGCAGAGAGTACGGTGCCACAGATACGCAGTATTTT.

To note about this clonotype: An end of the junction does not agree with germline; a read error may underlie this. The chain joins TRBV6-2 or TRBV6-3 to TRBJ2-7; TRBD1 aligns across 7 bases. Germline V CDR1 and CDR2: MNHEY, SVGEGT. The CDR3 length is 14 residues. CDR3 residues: CASSYSQGIYEQYF. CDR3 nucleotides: TGTGCCAGCAGCTACTCACAGGGGATCTACGAGCAGTACTTC.

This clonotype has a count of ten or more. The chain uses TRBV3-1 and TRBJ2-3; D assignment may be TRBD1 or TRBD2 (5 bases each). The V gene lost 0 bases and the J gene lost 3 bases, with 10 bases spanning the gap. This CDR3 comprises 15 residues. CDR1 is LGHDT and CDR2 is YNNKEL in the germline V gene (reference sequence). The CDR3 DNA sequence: TGTGCCAGCAGCCAAGAAGGGACCCGGACAGATACGCAGTATTTT. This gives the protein CASSQEGTRTDTQYF.

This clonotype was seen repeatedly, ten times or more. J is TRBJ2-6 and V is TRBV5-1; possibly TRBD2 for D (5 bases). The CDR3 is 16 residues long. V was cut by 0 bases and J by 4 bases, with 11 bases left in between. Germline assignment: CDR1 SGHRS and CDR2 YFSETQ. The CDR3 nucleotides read TGCGCCAGCAGCTTGGAAGGCGAGCGGGGGGCCAACGTCCTGACTTTC. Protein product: CASSLEGERGANVLTF.

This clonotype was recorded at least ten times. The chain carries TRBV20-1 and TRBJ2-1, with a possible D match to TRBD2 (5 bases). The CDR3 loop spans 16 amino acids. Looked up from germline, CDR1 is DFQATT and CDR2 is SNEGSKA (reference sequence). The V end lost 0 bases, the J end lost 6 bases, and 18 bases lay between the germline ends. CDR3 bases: TGCAGTGCTAGAGATCCGGAAAGACGAGGAGGCAATGAGCAGTTCTTC. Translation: CSARDPERRGGNEQFF.

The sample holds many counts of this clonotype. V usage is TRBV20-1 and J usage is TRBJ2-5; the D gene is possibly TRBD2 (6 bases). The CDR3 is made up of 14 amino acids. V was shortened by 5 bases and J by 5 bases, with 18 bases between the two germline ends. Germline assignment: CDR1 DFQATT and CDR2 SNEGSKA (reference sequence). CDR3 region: CSASGWRDGETQYF. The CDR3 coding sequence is TGCAGTGCTTCAGGGTGGCGGGATGGTGAGACCCAGTACTTC.

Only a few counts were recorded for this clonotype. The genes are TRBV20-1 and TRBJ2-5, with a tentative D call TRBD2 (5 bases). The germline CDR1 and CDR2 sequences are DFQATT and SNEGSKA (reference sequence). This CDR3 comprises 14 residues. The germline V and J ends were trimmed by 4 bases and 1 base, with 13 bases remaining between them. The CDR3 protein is CSAMIPGTQETQYF. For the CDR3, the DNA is TGCAGTGCTATGATACCGGGAACCCAAGAGACCCAGTACTTC.

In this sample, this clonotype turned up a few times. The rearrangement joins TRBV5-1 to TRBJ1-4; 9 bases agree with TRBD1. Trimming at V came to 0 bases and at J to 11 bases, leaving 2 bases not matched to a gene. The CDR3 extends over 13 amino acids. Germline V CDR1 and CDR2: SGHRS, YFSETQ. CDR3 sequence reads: CASSLGQGDKLFF. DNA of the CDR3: TGCGCCAGCAGCTTGGGACAGGGGGACAAACTGTTTTTT.

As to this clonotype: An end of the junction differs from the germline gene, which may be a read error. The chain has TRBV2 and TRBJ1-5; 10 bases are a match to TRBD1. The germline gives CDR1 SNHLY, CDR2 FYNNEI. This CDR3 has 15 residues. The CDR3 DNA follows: TGTGCCAGCAGTGAAGGGGGACAGGGGTATCAGCCCCAGAATTTT. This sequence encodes CASSEGGQGYQPQNF.

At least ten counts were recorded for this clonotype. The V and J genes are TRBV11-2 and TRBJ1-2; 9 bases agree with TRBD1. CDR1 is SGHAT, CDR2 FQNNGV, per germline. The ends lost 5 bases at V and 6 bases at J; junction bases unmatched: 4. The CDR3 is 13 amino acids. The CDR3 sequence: CASSPRTGDGYTF. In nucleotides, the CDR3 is TGTGCCAGCAGCCCGAGGACAGGGGATGGCTACACCTTC.

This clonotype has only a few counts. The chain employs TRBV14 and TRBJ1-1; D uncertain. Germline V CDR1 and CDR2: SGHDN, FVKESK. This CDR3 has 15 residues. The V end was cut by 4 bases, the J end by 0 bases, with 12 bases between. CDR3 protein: CASSPGGALNTEAFF. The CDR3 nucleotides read TGTGCCAGCAGCCCAGGAGGAGCGCTGAACACTGAAGCTTTCTTT.

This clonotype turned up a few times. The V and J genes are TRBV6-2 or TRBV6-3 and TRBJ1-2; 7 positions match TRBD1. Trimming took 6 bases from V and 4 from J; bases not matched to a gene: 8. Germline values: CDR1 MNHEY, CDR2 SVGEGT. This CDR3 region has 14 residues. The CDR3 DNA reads TGTGCCAGCAGCCCTAACAGGGGAGGCTATGGCTACACCTTC. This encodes CASSPNRGGYGYTF.

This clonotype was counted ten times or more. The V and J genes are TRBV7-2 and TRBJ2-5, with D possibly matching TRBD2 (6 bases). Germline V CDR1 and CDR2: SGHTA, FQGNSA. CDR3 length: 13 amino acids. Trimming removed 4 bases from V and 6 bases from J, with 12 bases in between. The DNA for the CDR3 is TGTGCCAGCAGCTCCGGAGGGCCAAAGACCCAGTACTTC. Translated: CASSSGGPKTQYF.